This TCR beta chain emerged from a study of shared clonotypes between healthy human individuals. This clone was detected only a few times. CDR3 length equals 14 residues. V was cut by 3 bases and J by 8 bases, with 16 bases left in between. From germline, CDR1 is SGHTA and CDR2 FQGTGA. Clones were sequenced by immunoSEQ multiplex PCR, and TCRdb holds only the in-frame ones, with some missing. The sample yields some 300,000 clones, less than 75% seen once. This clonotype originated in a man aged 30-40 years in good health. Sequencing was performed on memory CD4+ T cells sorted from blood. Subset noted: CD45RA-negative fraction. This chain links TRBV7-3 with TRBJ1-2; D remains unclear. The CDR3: CASSFSSGVMGYTF. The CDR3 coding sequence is TGTGCCAGCAGCTTCTCGTCCGGGGTGATGGGCTACACCTTC.